Given below is one TCR beta chain in context. This clone is a singleton in its sample. What this receptor recognizes is not known. The record has no base qualities; no much larger clone is one base away. The data stem from a study of shared clonotypes between healthy human individuals (dated by TCRdb to the early 2020s). With regard to the full study: A couple of women and a few men aged 18 to 49 years were included in the cohort. For each donor, three plates each were used for CD4 naive and CD4 memory, two plates were used for CD8 naive, and one plate was used for CD8 memory. The study deeply sequenced blood TCR repertoires of five healthy adults to estimate repertoire size and the extent of clonotype sharing between individuals. Different laboratories and diverse techniques were used to prepare libraries and sequence TCR repertoires, to increase sequencing depth and limit assay-specific biases. Per donor, leukapheresis produced somewhere between about 0.8 and 9.5 billion PBMCs. The research as a whole found: Even with the large sequencing depth, rarefaction of the sorted-subset datasets indicated that sequencing was incomplete. Estimated clonotype richness was generally larger for naive than for memory subsets. Because the study included only a small number of donors, the genetic and exposure-history diversity represented was limited. Sampling was limited to blood, and TCR repertoires in tissue likely differ from TCR repertoires in blood. Compared with non-shared clonotypes, the clonotypes found in all four sorted-subset donors had higher generation probabilities. About 5% of naive CD4, around 3.5% of naive CD8, around 2.3% of memory CD4, and over 0.35% of memory CD8 clonotypes were shared across four donors. Pairwise subsampling led to the expectation that sequencing depth would affect the degree of clonotype sharing among donors.

Reading from cysteine to phenylalanine, the CDR3 counts 14 amino acids. The kept DNA is CDR3 alone, 42 bases in frame from the first base. According to the germline V gene, CDR1 reads KGHSH and CDR2 reads LQKENI. The germline V end is reduced by 2 bases and the J end by 8 bases; junction bases left unmatched: 6. Using the deep immunoSEQ assay, multiplex PCR amplified TCR CDR3 regions from genomic DNA. For each cell subset, the extracted genomic DNA was distributed evenly across all wells of several immunoSEQ 96-well plates, and each plate served as one replicate. Each replicate PCR for sorted subsets received around 0.2 ug genomic DNA, equal to tens of thousands of T cell genomes. Purified libraries were measured with a Qubit 3.0 fluorometer, size-checked on a Bioanalyzer 2100, and measured again with the KAPA Library Quantification kit. A separate single-read 150-cycle Illumina NextSeq 550 flow cell was used to sequence each immunoSEQ 96-well plate. In the authors' own workflow: The immunoSEQ output contained only junctional sequences without quality scores, so filtering could not match that applied to full-length reads. Sequences were annotated with PyIR, a Python wrapper for IgBLAST v1.9, using IMGT germline references to assign V/J genes and CDR3. Reads were filtered out if the reads had weak V/J assignments (E-value above 1e-6), no CDR3, stop codons, out-of-frame junctions, or ambiguous translated residues. V3J clonotypes were defined by identical inferred V gene, J gene, and CDR3 amino acid sequence. The percentage overlap between two repertoires was calculated by dividing the number of shared unique clonotypes by the size of the smaller repertoire. RTK rarefaction, the Chao1 estimator, and Recon v2.1 estimates of unobserved clonotypes were used to assess repertoire richness. OLGA was used to compute generation probabilities for all TCRbeta clonotypes that the gDNA method yielded from several donors. Drawn from immuneACCESS, this table holds only the in-frame rearrangements with V and J called that TCRdb kept. Clones are partly lost; checked studies trace under half to an unresolved V gene and leave the rest unexplained. V, J and clone size derive from that table, while D and trimming were established from the DNA sequence. A total of a few million clones appear in this sample, around 90% of them only once. Clones ranked in the top ten supply roughly 0.14% of the sample.

Donors were healthy HIV-negative adults with no recently reported acute infections or vaccinations. Only Caucasian adults living in Nashville, Tennessee, USA were represented among the donors. Magnetic negative selection was used to enrich CD4+ T cells, after which naive cells were positively selected on CD45RA and the negative fraction became the memory subset. After blood collection by leukapheresis, PBMCs were isolated using Ficoll-Histopaque density gradient centrifugation and then cryopreserved in the vapor phase of liquid nitrogen. Analytical flow cytometry was used to check the purity and quantity of every magnetically sorted T cell population. Genomic DNA was isolated from every sorted fraction and measured by UV absorbance on a Nanodrop 2000c.

The sample comprised naive CD4+ T cells sorted from blood. The sample's cell subset or site, from its label and the paper: CD45RA+ positively selected. This TCR was sampled from a young man in good health. The chain uses TRBV18 and TRBJ1-2; the central 9 bases match TRBD1. The DNA is as follows: TGTGCCAGCTCACCAACGGACAGGGGACAGGGCTACACCTTC. Translated, it gives CASSPTDRGQGYTF.